The clone carrying this TCR beta chain was seen more than once but under ten times. Its antigen is unidentified. A much larger clone differs by one base, so this may be a read error. It is likely a read error, because the conserved phenylalanine at the end of the CDR3 is missing. Each CDR3 protein gets one entry after TCRdb re-called the 5' RACE reads with MiXCR. The table shows roughly 9,400 distinct CDR3 sequences, with approximately 16% occurring only once. CDR1 and CDR2 (germline): SGHRS, YFSETQ. V was shortened by 0 bases and J by 0 bases, with 6 bases between the two germline ends. This CDR3 spans 14 amino acids. Study-level findings and limits: Tumor-infiltrating Treg TCR alpha and beta sequences overlapped most with tumor naive CD4+ T cells, then blood naive.

The specimen was memory CD4+ T cells sorted from blood. Documented subset: memory CD4+ T cells, CD4+CD45RO+CD25-. The V gene is TRBV5-1, the J gene TRBJ1-2, with no clear D. The sequence was collected from a female donor with breast cancer. The CDR3 here is CASSLVAANYGYTC. As DNA, the CDR3 is TGCGCCAGCAGCTTGGTGGCGGCTAACTATGGCTACACCTGC.